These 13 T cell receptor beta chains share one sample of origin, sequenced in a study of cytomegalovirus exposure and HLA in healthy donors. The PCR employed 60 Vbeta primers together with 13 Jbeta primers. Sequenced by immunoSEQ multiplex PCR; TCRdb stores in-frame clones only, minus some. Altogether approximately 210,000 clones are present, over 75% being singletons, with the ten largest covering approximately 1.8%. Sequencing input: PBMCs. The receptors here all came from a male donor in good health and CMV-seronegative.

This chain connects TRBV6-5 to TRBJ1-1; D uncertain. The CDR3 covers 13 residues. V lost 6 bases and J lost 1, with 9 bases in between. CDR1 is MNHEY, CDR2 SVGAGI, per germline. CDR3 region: CASSLRQNTEAFF. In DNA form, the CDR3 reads TGTGCCAGCAGCCTGCGACAGAACACTGAAGCTTTCTTT.

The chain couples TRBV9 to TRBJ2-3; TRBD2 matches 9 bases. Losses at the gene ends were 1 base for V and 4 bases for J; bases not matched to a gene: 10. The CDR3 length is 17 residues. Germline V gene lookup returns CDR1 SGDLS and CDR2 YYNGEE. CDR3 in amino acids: CASSVPRGRGGADTQYF. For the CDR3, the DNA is TGTGCCAGCAGCGTACCCCGGGGGCGGGGGGGCGCAGATACGCAGTATTTT.

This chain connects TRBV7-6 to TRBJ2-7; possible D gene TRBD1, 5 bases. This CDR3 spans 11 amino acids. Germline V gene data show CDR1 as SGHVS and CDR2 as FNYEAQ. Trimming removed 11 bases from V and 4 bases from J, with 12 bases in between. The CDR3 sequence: CASATGYEQYF. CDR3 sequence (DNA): TGTGCCTCCGCCACAGGTTACGAGCAGTACTTC.

The CDR3 is CASSLGATETYEQYF. As DNA, the CDR3 is TGTGCCAGCAGCTTAGGTGCAACCGAGACCTACGAGCAGTACTTC. The chain has TRBV11-1 and TRBJ2-7; D gene uncertain. The V end lost 1 base, the J end lost 2 bases, and 12 bases lay between the germline ends. CDR1 and CDR2 (germline): SGHAT, FQDESV (reference sequence). The CDR3 has 15 amino acids.

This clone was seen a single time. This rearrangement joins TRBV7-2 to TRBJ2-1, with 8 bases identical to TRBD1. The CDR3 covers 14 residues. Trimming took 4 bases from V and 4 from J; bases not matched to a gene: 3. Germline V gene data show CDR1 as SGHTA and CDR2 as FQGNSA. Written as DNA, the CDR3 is TGTGCCAGCAGCTCAGGGGACAGGTACAATGAGCAGTTCTTC. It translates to CASSSGDRYNEQFF.

The CDR3 coding sequence is TGTGCCTGTACAGGGGGGGTTTCGAACACCGGGGAGCTGTTTTTT. Translated: CACTGGVSNTGELFF. V gene TRBV30 combines with J gene TRBJ2-2; weak D call: TRBD1 (8 bases). In germline, CDR1 is GTSNPN, CDR2 SVGIG (reference sequence). The CDR3 loop spans 15 amino acids. Trimming stripped 6 bases from V and 0 bases from J, with 14 bases between.

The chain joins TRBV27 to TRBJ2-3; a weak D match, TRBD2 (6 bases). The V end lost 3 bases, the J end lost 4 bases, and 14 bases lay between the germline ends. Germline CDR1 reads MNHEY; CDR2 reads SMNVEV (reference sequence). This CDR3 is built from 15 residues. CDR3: CASSFGGARPDTQYF. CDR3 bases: TGTGCCAGCAGTTTCGGAGGGGCCCGGCCAGATACGCAGTATTTT.

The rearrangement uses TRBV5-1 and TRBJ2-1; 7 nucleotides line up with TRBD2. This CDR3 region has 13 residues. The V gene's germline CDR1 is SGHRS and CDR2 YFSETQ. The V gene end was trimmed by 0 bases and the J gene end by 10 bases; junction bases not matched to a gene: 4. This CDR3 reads CASSLGSREEQFF. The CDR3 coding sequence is TGCGCCAGCAGCTTGGGCTCGCGGGAGGAGCAGTTCTTC.

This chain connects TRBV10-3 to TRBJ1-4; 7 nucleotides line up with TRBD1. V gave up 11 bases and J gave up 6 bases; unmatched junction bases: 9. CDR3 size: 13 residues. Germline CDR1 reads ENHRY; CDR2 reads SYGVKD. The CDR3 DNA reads TGTGCCGCCACCGGGACAGTGGATGAAAAACTGTTTTTT. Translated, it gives CAATGTVDEKLFF.

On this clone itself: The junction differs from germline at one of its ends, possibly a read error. CDR3 coding DNA: TGTTCCAGCAGCTTTACCGTAGTCGGGACCCAGTACTTC. Translated: CSSSFTVVGTQYF. V and J are TRBV7-9 and TRBJ2-5; D ambiguous. This CDR3 is built from 13 residues. Germline V gene data show CDR1 as SEHNR and CDR2 as FQNEAQ (reference sequence).

The CDR3 nucleotides read TGTGCCAGCAGCTTGGTCTACGGGAACACCGGGGAGCTGTTTTTT. Its translation: CASSLVYGNTGELFF. V and J are TRBV5-5 and TRBJ2-2, with unresolved D. The CDR3 spans 15 residues. In germline, CDR1 is SGHKS, CDR2 YYEKEE (reference sequence). V lost 0 bases and J lost 1, with 7 bases in between.

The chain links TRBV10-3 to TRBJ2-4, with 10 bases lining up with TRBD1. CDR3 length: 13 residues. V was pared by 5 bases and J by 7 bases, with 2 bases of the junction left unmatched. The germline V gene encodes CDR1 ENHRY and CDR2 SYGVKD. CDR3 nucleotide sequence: TGTGCCATCAGTCCGGGACAGGGGAACATTCAGTACTTC. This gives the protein CAISPGQGNIQYF.

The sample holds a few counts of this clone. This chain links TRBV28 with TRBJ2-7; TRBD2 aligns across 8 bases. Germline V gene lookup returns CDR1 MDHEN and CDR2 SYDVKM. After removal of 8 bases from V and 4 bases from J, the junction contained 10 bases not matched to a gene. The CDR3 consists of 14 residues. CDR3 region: CASRPGGTYYEQYF. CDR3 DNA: TGTGCCAGCCGCCCGGGGGGGACCTATTACGAGCAGTACTTC.